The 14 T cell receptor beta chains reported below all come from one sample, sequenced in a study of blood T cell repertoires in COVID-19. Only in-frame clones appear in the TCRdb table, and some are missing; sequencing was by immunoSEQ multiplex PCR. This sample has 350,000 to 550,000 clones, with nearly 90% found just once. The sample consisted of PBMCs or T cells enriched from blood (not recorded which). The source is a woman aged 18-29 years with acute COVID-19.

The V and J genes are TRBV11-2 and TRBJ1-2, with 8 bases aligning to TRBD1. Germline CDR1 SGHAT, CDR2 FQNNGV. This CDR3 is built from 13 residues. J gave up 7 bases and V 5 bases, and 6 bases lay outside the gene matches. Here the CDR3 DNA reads TGTGCCAGCAGCCGAGGACAGGGCCTTGGCTACACCTTC. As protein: CASSRGQGLGYTF.

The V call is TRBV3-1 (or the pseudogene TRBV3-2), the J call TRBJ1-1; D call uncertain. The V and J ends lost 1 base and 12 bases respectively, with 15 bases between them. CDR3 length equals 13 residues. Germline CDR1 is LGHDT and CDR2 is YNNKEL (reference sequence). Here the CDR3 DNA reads TGTGCCAGCAGCCAAGGTGCGGCGCAGAAGACTTTCTTT. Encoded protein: CASSQGAAQKTFF.

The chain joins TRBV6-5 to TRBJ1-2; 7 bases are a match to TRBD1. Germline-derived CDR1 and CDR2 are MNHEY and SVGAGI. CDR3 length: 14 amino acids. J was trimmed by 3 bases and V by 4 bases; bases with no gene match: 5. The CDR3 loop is CASSSGGLDYGYTF. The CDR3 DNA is TGTGCCAGCAGTTCAGGGGGACTCGACTATGGCTACACCTTC.

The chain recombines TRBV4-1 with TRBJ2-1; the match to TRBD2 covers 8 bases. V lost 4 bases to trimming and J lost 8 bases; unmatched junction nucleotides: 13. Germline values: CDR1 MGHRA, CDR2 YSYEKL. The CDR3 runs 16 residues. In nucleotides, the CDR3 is TGCGCCAGCAGCCCAGATGTAGCGGGGCAAGCGGATGAGCAGTTCTTC. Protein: CASSPDVAGQADEQFF.

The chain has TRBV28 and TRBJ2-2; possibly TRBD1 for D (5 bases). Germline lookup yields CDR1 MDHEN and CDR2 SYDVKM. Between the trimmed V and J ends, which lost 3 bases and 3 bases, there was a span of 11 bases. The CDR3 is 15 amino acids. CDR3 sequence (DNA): TGTGCCAGCAGTTTTAGACAGCTTGACACCGGGGAGCTGTTTTTT. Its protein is CASSFRQLDTGELFF.

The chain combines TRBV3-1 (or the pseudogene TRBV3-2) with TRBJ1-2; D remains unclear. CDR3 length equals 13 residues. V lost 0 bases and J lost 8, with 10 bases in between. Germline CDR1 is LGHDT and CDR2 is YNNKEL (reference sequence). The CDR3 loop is CASSQDAGGGYTF. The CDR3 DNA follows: TGTGCCAGCAGCCAAGATGCGGGAGGAGGCTACACCTTC.

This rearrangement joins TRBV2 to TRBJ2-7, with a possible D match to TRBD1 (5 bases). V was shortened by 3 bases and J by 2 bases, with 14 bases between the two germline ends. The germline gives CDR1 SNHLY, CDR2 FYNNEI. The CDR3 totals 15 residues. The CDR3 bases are TGTGCCAGCAGTGATCCATCGCAGGGCGCCTACGAGCAGTACTTC. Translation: CASSDPSQGAYEQYF. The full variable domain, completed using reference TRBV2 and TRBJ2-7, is EPEVTQTPSHQVTQMGQEVILRCVPISNHLYFYWYRQILGQKVEFLVSFYNNEISEKSEIFDDQFSVERPDGSNFTLKIRSTKLEDSAMYFCASSDPSQGAYEQYFGPGTRLTVT.

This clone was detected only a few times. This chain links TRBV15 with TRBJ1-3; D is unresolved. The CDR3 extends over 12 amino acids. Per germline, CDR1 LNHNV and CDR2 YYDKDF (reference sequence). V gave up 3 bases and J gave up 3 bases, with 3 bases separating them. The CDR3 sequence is CATSSRGNTIYF. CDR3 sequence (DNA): TGTGCCACCAGCAGTCGTGGAAACACCATATATTTT. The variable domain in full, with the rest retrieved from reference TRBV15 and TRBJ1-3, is DAMVIQNPRYQVTQFGKPVTLSCSQTLNHNVMYWYQQKSSQAPKLLFHYYDKDFNNEADTPDNFQSRRPNTSFCFLDIRSPGLGDTAMYLCATSSRGNTIYFGEGSWLTVV.

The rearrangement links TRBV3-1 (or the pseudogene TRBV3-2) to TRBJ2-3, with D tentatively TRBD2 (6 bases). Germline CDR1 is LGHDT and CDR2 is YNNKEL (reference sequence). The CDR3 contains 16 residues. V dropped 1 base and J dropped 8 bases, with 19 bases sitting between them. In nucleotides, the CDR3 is TGTGCCAGCAGCCAAGGTTCGGGTGCGGGACGTGGTACGCAGTATTTT. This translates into CASSQGSGAGRGTQYF.

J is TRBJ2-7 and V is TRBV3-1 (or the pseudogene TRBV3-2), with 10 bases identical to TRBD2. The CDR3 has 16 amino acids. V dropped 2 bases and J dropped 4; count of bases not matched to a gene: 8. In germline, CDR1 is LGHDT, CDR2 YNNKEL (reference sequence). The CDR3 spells CASSQPWTSGTYEQYF. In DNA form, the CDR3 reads TGTGCCAGCAGCCAACCCTGGACTAGCGGCACTTACGAGCAGTACTTC.

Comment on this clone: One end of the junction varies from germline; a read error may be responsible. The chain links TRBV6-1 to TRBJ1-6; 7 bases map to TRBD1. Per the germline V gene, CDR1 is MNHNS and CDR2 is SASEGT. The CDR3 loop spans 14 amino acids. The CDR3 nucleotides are TGTGCCAGCAGTCAAGCACAGGGGCATTCACCCCTCCACTTT. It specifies CASSQAQGHSPLHF.

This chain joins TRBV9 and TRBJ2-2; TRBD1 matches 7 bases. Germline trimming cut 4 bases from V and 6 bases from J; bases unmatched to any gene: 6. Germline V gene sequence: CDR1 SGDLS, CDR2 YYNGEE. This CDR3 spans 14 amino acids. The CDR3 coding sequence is TGTGCCAGCAGCTTACAGGGGTCGGCCGGGGAGCTGTTTTTT. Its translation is CASSLQGSAGELFF. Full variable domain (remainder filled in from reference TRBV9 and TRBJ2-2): DSGVTQTPKHLITATGQRVTLRCSPRSGDLSVYWYQQSLDQGLQFLIQYYNGEERAKGNILERFSAQQFPDLHSELNLSSLELGDSALYFCASSLQGSAGELFFGEGSRLTVL.

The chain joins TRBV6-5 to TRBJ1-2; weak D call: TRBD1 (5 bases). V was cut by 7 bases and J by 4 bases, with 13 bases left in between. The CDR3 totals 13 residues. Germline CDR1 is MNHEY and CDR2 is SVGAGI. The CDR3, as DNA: TGTGCCAGCACCCCCACAGGTAGCTATGGCTACACCTTC. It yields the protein CASTPTGSYGYTF.

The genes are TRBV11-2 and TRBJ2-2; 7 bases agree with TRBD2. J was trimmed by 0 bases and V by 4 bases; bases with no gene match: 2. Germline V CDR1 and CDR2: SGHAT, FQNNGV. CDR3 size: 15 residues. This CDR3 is CASSSTSANTGELFF. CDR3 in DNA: TGTGCCAGCAGCTCAACTAGCGCGAACACCGGGGAGCTGTTTTTT.